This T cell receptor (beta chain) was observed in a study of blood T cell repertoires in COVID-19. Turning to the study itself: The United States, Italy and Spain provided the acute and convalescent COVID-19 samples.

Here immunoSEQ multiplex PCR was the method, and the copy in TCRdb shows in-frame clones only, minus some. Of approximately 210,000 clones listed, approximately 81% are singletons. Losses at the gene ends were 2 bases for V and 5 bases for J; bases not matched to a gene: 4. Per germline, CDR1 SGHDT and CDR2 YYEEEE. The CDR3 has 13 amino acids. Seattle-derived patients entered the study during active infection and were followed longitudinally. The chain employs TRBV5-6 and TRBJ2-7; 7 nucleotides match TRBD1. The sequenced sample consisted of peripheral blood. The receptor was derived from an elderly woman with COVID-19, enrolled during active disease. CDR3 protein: CASSFRTGHEQYF. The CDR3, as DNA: TGTGCCAGCAGCTTCAGGACAGGTCACGAGCAGTACTTC.